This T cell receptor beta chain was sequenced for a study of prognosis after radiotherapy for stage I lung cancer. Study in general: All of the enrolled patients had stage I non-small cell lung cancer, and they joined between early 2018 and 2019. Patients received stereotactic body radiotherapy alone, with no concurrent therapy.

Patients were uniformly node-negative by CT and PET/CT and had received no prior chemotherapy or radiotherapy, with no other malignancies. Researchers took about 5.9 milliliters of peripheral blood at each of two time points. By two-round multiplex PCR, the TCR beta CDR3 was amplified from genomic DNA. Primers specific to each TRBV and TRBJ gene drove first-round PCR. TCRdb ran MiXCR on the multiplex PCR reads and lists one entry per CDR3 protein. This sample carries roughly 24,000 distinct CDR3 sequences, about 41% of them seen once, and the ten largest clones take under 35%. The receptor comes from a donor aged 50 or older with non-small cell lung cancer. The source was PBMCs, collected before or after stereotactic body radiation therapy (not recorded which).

The CDR3 region has the DNA TGTGCCAGCAGCCACCAGCGGGAGCCCTACAATGAGCAGTTCTTC. It specifies CASSHQREPYNEQFF. This rearrangement joins TRBV7-9 to TRBJ2-1; 8 bases align to TRBD2. Germline CDR1 SEHNR, CDR2 FQNEAQ (reference sequence). The length of the CDR3 is 15 residues. Trimming at V came to 5 bases and at J to 2 bases, leaving 5 bases not matched to a gene.